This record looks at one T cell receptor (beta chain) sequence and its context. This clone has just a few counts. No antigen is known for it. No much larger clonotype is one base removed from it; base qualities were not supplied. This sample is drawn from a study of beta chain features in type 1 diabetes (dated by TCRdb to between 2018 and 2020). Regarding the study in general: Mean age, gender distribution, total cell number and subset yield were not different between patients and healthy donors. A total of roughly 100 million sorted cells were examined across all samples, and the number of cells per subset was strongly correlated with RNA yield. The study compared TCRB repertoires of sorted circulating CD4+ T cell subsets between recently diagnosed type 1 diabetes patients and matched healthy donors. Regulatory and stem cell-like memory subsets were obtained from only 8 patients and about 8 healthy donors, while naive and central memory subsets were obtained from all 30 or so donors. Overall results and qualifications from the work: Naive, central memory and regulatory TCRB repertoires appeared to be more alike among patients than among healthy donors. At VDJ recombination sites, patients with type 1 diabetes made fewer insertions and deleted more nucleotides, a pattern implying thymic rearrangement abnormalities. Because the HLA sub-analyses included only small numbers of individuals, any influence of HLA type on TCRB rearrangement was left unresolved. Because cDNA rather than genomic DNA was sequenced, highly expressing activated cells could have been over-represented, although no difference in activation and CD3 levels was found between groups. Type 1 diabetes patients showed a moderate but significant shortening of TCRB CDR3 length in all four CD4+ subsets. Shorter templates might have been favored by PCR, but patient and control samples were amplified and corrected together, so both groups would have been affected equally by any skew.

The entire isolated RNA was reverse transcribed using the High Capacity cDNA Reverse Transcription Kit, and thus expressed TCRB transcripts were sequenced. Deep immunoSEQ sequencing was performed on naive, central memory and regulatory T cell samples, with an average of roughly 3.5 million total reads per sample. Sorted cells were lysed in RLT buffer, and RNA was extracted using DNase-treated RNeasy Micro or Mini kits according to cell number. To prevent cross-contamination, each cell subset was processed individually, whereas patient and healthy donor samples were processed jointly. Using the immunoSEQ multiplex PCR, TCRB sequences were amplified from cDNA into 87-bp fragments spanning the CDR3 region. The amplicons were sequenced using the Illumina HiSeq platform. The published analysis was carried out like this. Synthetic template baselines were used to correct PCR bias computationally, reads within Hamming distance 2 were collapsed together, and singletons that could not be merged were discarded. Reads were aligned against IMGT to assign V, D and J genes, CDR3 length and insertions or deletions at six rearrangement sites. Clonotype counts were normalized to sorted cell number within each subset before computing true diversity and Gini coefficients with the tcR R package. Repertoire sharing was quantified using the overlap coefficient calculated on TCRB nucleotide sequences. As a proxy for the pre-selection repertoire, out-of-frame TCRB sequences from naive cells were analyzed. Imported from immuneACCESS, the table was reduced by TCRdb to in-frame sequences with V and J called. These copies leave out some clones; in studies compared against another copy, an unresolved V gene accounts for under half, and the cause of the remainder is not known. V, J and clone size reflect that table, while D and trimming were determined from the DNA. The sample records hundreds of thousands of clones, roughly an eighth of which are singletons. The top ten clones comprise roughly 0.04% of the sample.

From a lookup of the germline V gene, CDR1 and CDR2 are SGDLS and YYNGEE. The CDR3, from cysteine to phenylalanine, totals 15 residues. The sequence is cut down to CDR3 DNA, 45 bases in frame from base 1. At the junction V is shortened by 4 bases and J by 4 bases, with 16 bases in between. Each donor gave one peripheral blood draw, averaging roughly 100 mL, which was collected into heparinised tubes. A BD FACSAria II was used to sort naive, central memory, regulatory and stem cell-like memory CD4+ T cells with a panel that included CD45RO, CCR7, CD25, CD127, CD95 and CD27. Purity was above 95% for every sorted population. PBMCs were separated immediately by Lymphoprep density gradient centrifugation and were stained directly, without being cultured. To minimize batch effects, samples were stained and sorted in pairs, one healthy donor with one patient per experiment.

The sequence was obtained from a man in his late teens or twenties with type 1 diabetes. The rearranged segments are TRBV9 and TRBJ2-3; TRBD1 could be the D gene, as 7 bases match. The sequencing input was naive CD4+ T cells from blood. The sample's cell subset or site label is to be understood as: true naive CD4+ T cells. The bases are TGTGCCAGCAGCACCCGACAGGGAGGCCCAGATACGCAGTATTTT. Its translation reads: CASSTRQGGPDTQYF.